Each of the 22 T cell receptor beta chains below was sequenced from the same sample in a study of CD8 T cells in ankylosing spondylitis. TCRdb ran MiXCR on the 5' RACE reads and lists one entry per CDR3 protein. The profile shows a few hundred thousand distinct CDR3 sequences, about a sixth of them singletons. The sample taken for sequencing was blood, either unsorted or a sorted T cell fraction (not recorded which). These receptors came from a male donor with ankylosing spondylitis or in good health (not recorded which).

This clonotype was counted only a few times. The CDR3 here is CSGVGGNYEQYF. In DNA, the CDR3 is TGCAGTGGTGTGGGGGGCAACTACGAGCAGTACTTC. The J gene is TRBJ2-7, the V gene TRBV20-1, with D perhaps being TRBD1 or TRBD2 (6 bases each). V shed 7 bases and J shed 3 bases, with 13 bases lying between them. CDR1 and CDR2 from the germline V gene are DFQATT and SNEGSKA (reference sequence). The CDR3 covers 12 residues.

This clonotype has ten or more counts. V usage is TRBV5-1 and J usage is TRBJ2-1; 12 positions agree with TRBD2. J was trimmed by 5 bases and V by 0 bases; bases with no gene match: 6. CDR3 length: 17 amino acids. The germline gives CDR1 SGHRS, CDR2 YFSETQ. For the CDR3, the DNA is TGCGCCAGCAGCTTGGAGGGGCTAGCGGGAGGGGACAATGAGCAGTTCTTC. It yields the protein CASSLEGLAGGDNEQFF.

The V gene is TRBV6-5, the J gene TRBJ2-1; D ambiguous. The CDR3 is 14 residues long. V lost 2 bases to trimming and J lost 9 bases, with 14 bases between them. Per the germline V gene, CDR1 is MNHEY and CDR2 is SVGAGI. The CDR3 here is CASSYDQHTGEQFF. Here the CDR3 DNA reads TGTGCCAGCAGTTACGATCAGCATACCGGTGAGCAGTTCTTC.

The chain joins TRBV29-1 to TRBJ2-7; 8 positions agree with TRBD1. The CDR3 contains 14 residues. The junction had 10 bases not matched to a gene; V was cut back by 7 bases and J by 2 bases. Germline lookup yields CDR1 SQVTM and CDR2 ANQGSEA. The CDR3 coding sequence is TGCAGCGCGACCGGGACAGGCGGAACCTACGAGCAGTACTTC. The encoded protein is CSATGTGGTYEQYF.

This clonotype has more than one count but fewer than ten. The CDR3 is CASSSAPASGGDYEQYF. The DNA of the CDR3 is TGTGCCAGCAGCTCAGCCCCGGCCAGCGGAGGGGACTACGAGCAGTACTTC. The chain couples TRBV11-2 to TRBJ2-7; tentatively, D is TRBD2 (6 bases). Per the germline V gene, CDR1 is SGHAT and CDR2 is FQNNGV. The CDR3 has 17 residues. The germline V and J ends were trimmed by 4 bases and 3 bases, with 22 bases remaining between them. Looking up the rest from reference TRBV11-2 and TRBJ2-7 gives the full variable domain: EAGVAQSPRYKIIEKRQSVAFWCNPISGHATLYWYQQILGQGPKLLIQFQNNGVVDDSQLPKDRFSAERLKGVDSTLKIQPAKLEDSAVYLCASSSAPASGGDYEQYFGPGTRLTVT.

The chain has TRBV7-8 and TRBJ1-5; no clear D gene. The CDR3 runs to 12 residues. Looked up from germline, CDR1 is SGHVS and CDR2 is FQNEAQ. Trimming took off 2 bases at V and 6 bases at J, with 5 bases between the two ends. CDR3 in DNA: TGTGCCAGCAGCTTACAATCTCAGCCCCAGCATTTT. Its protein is CASSLQSQPQHF.

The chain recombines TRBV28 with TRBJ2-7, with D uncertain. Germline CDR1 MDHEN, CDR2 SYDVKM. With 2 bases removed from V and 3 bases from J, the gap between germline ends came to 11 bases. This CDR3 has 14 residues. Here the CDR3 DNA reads TGTGCCAGCAGTTTAGGGCATTTTGACTACGAGCAGTACTTC. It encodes CASSLGHFDYEQYF.

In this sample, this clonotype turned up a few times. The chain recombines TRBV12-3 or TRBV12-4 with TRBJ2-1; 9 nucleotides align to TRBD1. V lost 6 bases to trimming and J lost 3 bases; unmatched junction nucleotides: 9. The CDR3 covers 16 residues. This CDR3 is CASSDLRDRDYNEQFF. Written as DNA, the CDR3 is TGTGCCAGCAGCGACCTCCGGGACAGGGACTACAATGAGCAGTTCTTC.

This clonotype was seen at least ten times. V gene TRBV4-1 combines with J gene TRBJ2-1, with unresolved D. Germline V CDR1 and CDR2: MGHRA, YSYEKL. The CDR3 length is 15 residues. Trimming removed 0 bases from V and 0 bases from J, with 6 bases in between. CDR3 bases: TGCGCCAGCAGCCAAGATCCAGGCTCCTACAATGAGCAGTTCTTC. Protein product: CASSQDPGSYNEQFF.

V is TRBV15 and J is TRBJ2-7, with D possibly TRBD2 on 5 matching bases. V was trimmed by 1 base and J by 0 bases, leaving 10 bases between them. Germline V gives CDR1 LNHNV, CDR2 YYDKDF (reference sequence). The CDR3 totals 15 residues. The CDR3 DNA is TGTGCCACCAGCAGAGTTGGTGGGAGCTCCTACGAGCAGTACTTC. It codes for CATSRVGGSSYEQYF.

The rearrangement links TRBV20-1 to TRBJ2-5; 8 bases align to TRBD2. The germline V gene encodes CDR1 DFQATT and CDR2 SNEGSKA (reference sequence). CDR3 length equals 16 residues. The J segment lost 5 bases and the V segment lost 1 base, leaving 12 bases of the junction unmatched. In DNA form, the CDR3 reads TGCAGTGCTAGAGGAGAAAGAGCGGGAGTTCTGGAGACCCAGTACTTC. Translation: CSARGERAGVLETQYF.

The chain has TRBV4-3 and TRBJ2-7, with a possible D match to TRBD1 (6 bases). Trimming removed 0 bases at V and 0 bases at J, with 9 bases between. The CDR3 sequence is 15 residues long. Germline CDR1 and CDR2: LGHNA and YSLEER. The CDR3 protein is CASSQDRGHSYEQYF. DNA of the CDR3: TGCGCCAGCAGCCAAGACAGGGGACACTCCTACGAGCAGTACTTC.

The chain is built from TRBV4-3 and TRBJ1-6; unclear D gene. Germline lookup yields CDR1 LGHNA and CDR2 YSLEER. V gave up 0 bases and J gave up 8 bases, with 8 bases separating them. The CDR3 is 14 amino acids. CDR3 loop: CASSQDLGYSPLHF. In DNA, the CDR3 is TGCGCCAGCAGCCAAGATCTGGGGTATTCACCCCTCCACTTT.

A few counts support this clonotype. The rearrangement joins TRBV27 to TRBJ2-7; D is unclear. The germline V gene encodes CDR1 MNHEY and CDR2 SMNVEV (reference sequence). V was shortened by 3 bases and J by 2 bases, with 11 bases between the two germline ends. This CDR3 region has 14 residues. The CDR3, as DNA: TGTGCCAGCAGTTTTAATCCAGCAACCTACGAGCAGTACTTC. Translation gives CASSFNPATYEQYF.

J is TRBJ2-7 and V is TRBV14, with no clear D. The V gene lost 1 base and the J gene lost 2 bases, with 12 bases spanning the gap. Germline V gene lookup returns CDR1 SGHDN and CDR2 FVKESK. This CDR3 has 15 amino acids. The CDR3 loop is CASSQAPEDTYEQYF. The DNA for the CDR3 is TGTGCCAGCAGCCAAGCCCCCGAAGACACCTACGAGCAGTACTTC.

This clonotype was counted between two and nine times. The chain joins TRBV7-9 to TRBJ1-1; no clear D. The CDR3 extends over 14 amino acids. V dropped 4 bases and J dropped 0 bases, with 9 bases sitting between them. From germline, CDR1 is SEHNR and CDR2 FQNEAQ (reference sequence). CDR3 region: CASSSQFLNTEAFF. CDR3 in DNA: TGTGCCAGCAGCTCACAGTTTCTGAACACTGAAGCTTTCTTT.

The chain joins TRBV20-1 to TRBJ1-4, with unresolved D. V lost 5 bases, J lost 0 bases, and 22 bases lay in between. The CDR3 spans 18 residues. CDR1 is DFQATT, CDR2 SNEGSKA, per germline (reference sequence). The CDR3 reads CSAVGITEEETTNEKLFF. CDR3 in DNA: TGCAGTGCTGTTGGCATCACAGAGGAAGAAACAACTAATGAAAAACTGTTTTTT.

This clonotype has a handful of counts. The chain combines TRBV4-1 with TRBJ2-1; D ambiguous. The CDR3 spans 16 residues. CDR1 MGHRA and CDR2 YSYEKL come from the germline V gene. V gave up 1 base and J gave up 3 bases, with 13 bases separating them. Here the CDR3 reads CASSQVSGRVYNEQFF. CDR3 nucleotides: TGCGCCAGCAGCCAAGTGTCAGGTCGAGTCTACAATGAGCAGTTCTTC.

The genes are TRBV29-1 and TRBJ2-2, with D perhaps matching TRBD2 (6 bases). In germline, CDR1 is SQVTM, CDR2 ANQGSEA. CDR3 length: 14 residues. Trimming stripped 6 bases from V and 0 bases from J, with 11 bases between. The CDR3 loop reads CSVVAVANTGELFF. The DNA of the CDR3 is TGCAGCGTAGTAGCGGTAGCGAACACCGGGGAGCTGTTTTTT.

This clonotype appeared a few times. This chain's CDR3 is CASSLDKWTTATNEKLFF. The CDR3 DNA reads TGTGCCAGCAGCTTAGATAAGTGGACTACAGCAACTAATGAAAAACTGTTTTTT. V usage is TRBV11-2 and J usage is TRBJ1-4, with D hard to call. V lost 0 bases, J lost 0 bases, and 14 bases lay in between. Looked up from germline, CDR1 is SGHAT and CDR2 is FQNNGV. The CDR3 totals 18 residues.

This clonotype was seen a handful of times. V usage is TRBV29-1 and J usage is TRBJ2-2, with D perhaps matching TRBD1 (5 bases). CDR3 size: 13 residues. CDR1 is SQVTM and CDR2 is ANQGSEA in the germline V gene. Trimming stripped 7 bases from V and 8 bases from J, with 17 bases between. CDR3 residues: CSARRGAGGELFF. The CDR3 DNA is TGCAGCGCCCGACGTGGGGCTGGTGGGGAGCTGTTTTTT.

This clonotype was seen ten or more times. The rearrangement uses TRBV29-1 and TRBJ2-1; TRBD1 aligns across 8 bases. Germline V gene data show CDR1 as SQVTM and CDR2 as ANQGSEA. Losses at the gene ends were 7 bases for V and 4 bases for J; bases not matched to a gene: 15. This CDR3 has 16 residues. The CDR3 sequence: CSGTSVETGEYNEQFF. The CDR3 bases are TGCAGCGGGACCTCCGTTGAGACAGGGGAATACAATGAGCAGTTCTTC.